These T cell receptor beta chains were read from a single sample in a study of early T cells in non-severe SARS-CoV-2 infection. Using its own MiXCR run on the 5' RACE reads, TCRdb lists one record per CDR3 protein. Of 66,000 or so distinct CDR3 sequences in the sample, less than 14% were seen once. The specimen was whole blood. These receptors were collected from an adult who was a healthcare worker with PCR-confirmed SARS-CoV-2 infection or an uninfected control (not recorded which). The CDR3 runs from the conserved cysteine through the conserved F or W. A D gene is named only where the DNA matches it firmly. Size tells how often a clone was seen (once, few, many) or the class of an expanded clone, and some rows leave it out.

j_call: TRBJ1-1; v_call: TRBV28; clone_size: many; d_call: NA; cdr3_nt: TGTGCCAGCAGTCCGGGACAACAGAGGGAGAACACTGAAGCTTTCTTT; cdr3_aa: CASSPGQQRENTEAFF
j_call: TRBJ2-7; v_call: TRBV12-5; clone_size: NA; d_call: NA; cdr3_nt: TGTGCTAGTGGTTTACCGGGCCGAGGCTACGAGCAGTACTTC; cdr3_aa: CASGLPGRGYEQYF
j_call: TRBJ2-1; v_call: TRBV30; clone_size: NA; d_call: NA; cdr3_nt: TGTGCCTGGAGTGTCGCATTGTACAATGAGCAGTTCTTC; cdr3_aa: CAWSVALYNEQFF
j_call: TRBJ1-5; v_call: TRBV4-1; clone_size: many; d_call: NA; cdr3_nt: TGCGCCAGCAGCCAACCGATGGATAGCAATCAGCCCCAGCATTTT; cdr3_aa: CASSQPMDSNQPQHF
j_call: TRBJ2-7; v_call: TRBV5-1; clone_size: NA; d_call: NA; cdr3_nt: TGCGCCAGCAGCGAACAGAGAAACCAGGACGAGCAGTACTTC; cdr3_aa: CASSEQRNQDEQYF
j_call: TRBJ2-2; v_call: TRBV6-5; clone_size: NA; d_call: TRBD1; cdr3_nt: TGTGCCAGCAGACAGGGGCCCGGGGAGCTGTTTTTT; cdr3_aa: CASRQGPGELFF
j_call: TRBJ1-6; v_call: TRBV25-1; clone_size: NA; d_call: NA; cdr3_nt: TGTGCCAGCAGTGAGCCGGGGGTTTCACCCCTCCACTTT; cdr3_aa: CASSEPGVSPLHF
j_call: TRBJ2-1; v_call: TRBV7-2; clone_size: NA; d_call: NA; cdr3_nt: TGTGCCAGCAGCACTCGGACAGAGAAATACAATGAGCAGTTCTTC; cdr3_aa: CASSTRTEKYNEQFF
j_call: TRBJ2-6; v_call: TRBV7-2; clone_size: many; d_call: NA; cdr3_nt: TGTGCCAGCAGCTTCATCGGGGCCAACGTCCTGACTTTC; cdr3_aa: CASSFIGANVLTF
j_call: TRBJ2-1; v_call: TRBV10-1; clone_size: many; d_call: TRBD1; cdr3_nt: TGCGCCAGCAGTGATGCCGGGACAGGGACCTACAATGAGCAGTTCTTC; cdr3_aa: CASSDAGTGTYNEQFF
j_call: TRBJ1-2; v_call: TRBV5-6; clone_size: NA; d_call: NA; cdr3_nt: TGTGCCAGCAGCTTGGGCAGCCACTATGGCTACACCTTC; cdr3_aa: CASSLGSHYGYTF
j_call: TRBJ2-1; v_call: TRBV9; clone_size: NA; d_call: TRBD1; cdr3_nt: TGTGCCAGCAGCGCGACAGGACAGGTTAGGCAGTTCTTC; cdr3_aa: CASSATGQVRQFF
j_call: TRBJ1-2; v_call: TRBV7-2; clone_size: many; d_call: NA; cdr3_nt: TGTGCCAGCAGCTTAGTTTCTTCCGGCTATGGCTACACCTTC; cdr3_aa: CASSLVSSGYGYTF